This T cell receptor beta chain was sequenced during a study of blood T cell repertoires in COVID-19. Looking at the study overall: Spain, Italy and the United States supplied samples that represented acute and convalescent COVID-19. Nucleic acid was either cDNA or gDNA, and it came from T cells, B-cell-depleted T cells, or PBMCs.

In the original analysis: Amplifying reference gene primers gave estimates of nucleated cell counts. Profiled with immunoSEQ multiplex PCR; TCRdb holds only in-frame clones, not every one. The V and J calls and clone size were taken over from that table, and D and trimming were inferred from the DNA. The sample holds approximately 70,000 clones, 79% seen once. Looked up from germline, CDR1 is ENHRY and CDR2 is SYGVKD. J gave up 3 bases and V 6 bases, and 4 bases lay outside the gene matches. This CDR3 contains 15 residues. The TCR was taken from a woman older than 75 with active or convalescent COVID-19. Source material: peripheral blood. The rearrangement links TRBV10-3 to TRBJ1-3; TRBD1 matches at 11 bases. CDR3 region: CAIRGTGGGGNTIYF. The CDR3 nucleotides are TGTGCCATCAGGGGGACAGGGGGAGGTGGAAACACCATATATTTT.